These 27 T cell receptor beta chains were sequenced from one sample in a study of blood T cell repertoires in COVID-19. The data were produced by immunoSEQ multiplex PCR, yet TCRdb's version contains in-frame clones alone and is incomplete. This sample has roughly 230,000 clones; roughly 85% occur once, and the top ten carry around 0.98%. Sequenced sample: peripheral blood. These receptors came from a man aged 35-49 years with acute or convalescent COVID-19.

This CDR3 is CAISFPGQGTGELFF. The CDR3 nucleotides read TGTGCCATCAGTTTCCCGGGACAGGGGACCGGGGAGCTGTTTTTT. The genes are TRBV10-3 and TRBJ2-2, with TRBD1 matching over 10 bases. Trimming took 5 bases from V and 5 from J; bases not matched to a gene: 5. This CDR3 comprises 15 residues. The germline V gene has CDR1 ENHRY and CDR2 SYGVKD.

The rearrangement joins TRBV7-2 to TRBJ2-5; the match to TRBD2 covers 8 bases. Per the germline V gene, CDR1 is SGHTA and CDR2 is FQGNSA. V was pared by 7 bases and J by 5 bases, with 15 bases of the junction left unmatched. The CDR3 totals 16 residues. The CDR3 nucleotides read TGTGCCAGCAACTCCTGGGCCGGGGGGGCTTGGGAGACCCAGTACTTC. This gives the protein CASNSWAGGAWETQYF.

This clone was counted only a few times. The V call is TRBV10-1, the J call TRBJ2-3, with 11 nucleotides matching TRBD2. There are 14 residues in the CDR3. Germline V gene lookup returns CDR1 WNHNN and CDR2 SYGVQD (reference sequence). J gave up 5 bases and V 2 bases, and 0 bases lay outside the gene matches. CDR3 sequence reads: CASSEGTSGDTQYF. The CDR3 DNA reads as TGCGCCAGCAGTGAGGGGACTAGCGGAGATACGCAGTATTTT.

The rearrangement joins TRBV5-1 to TRBJ2-7; a possible D gene is TRBD2 (7 bases). The CDR3 loop spans 14 amino acids. Germline CDR1 SGHRS, CDR2 YFSETQ. Trimming took off 0 bases at V and 7 bases at J, with 14 bases between the two ends. CDR3: CASSLEQGGREQYF. CDR3 bases: TGCGCCAGCAGCTTGGAACAGGGAGGGCGGGAGCAGTACTTC.

The rearrangement uses TRBV28 and TRBJ2-2; TRBD1 matches 8 bases. J was trimmed by 8 bases and V by 4 bases; bases with no gene match: 6. CDR1 MDHEN and CDR2 SYDVKM come from the germline V gene. The CDR3 has 14 residues. The CDR3 DNA is TGTGCCAGCAGTTCTCCAGGGGGCATAGGGGAGCTGTTTTTT. Residues: CASSSPGGIGELFF. The entire variable domain, with the rest obtained from reference TRBV28 and TRBJ2-2, is as follows: DVKVTQSSRYLVKRTGEKVFLECVQDMDHENMFWYRQDPGLGLRLIYFSYDVKMKEKGDIPEGYSVSREKKERFSLILESASTNQTSMYLCASSSPGGIGELFFGEGSRLTVL.

The CDR3 nucleotides read TGCAGCGTTGAAGCGGCTAGCAGTTATGAGCAGTTCTTC. Translating it yields CSVEAASSYEQFF. This chain joins TRBV29-1 and TRBJ2-1; tentatively, D is TRBD2 (5 bases). V was shortened by 1 base and J by 8 bases, with 12 bases between the two germline ends. CDR1 and CDR2 from the germline V gene are SQVTM and ANQGSEA. The CDR3 length is 13 residues.

The chain couples TRBV28 to TRBJ2-1, with D hard to call. CDR3 length: 11 amino acids. Germline V lookup: CDR1 MDHEN, CDR2 SYDVKM. Trimming removed 2 bases at V and 10 bases at J, with 6 bases between. The CDR3 is CASSLNTEQFF. CDR3 nucleotides: TGTGCCAGCAGTTTAAACACGGAGCAGTTCTTC.

The chain recombines TRBV5-6 with TRBJ1-5, with D possibly matching TRBD1 (6 bases). The V end was cut by 4 bases, the J end by 5 bases, with 13 bases between. The CDR3 is made up of 14 amino acids. Per the germline V gene, CDR1 is SGHDT and CDR2 is YYEEEE. As DNA, the CDR3 is TGTGCCAGCAGCCTCGGGGGGCGATATCAGCCCCAGCATTTT. It codes for CASSLGGRYQPQHF.

The rearrangement links TRBV5-1 to TRBJ1-1, with D uncertain. Trimming took off 0 bases at V and 0 bases at J, with 9 bases between the two ends. Germline V gives CDR1 SGHRS, CDR2 YFSETQ. The CDR3 covers 15 residues. For the CDR3, the DNA is TGCGCCAGCAGCTTGGGAGTCAGGATGAACACTGAAGCTTTCTTT. Amino acid sequence: CASSLGVRMNTEAFF.

This sequence joins TRBV19 and TRBJ1-1; D may be TRBD1 (5 bases). CDR1 LNHDA and CDR2 SQIVND come from the germline V gene (reference sequence). This CDR3 is 10 amino acids long. V was clipped by 3 bases and J by 11 bases, with 7 bases between them. CDR3 sequence: CASSMGQAFF. Written as DNA, the CDR3 is TGTGCCAGTAGTATGGGGCAGGCTTTCTTT.

The rearrangement joins TRBV5-8 to TRBJ1-2, with 7 bases that match TRBD1. V was clipped by 2 bases and J by 5 bases; unmatched bases: 9. The CDR3 runs 15 residues. The germline V gene has CDR1 SGHTS and CDR2 YDEGEE. The CDR3 DNA is TGTGCCAGCAGCTTACGGACAGGTCTAATGTATGGCTACACCTTC. Translating it yields CASSLRTGLMYGYTF.

This rearrangement joins TRBV18 to TRBJ2-1; maybe TRBD2 (6 bases). This CDR3 contains 14 residues. Germline-derived CDR1 and CDR2 are KGHSH and LQKENI. V dropped 6 bases and J dropped 1 base, with 10 bases sitting between them. The CDR3 loop is CASSPTSSYNEQFF. CDR3 bases: TGTGCCAGCTCCCCGACTAGTTCCTACAATGAGCAGTTCTTC.

The chain links TRBV7-9 to TRBJ2-2, with TRBD2 matching 9 bases. The germline V gene encodes CDR1 SEHNR and CDR2 FQNEAQ (reference sequence). The CDR3 sequence is 18 residues long. V was pared by 3 bases and J by 6 bases, with 14 bases of the junction left unmatched. The DNA for the CDR3 is TGTGCCAGCAGCTTCGGTTTAAAGGGCCTAGCGGGGTCCGGGGAGCTGTTTTTT. Protein product: CASSFGLKGLAGSGELFF.

CDR3 bases: TGTGCCAGCAGTTACTCGGCGGGGGCTGAGCAGTTCTTC. It is translated as CASSYSAGAEQFF. The chain has TRBV6-5 and TRBJ2-1; D perhaps matches TRBD2 (7 bases). The V end was cut by 0 bases, the J end by 9 bases, with 9 bases between. Germline V gene sequence: CDR1 MNHEY, CDR2 SVGAGI. The length of the CDR3 is 13 residues.

CDR3 sequence: CASSFGQGRSNQPQHF. The CDR3 coding sequence is TGTGCCAGCAGCTTTGGACAGGGCCGGAGCAATCAGCCCCAGCATTTT. The rearrangement joins TRBV5-6 to TRBJ1-5; the match to TRBD1 covers 8 bases. V lost 2 bases, J lost 1 base, and 5 bases stayed unmatched. CDR1 is SGHDT and CDR2 is YYEEEE in the germline V gene. The CDR3 is made up of 16 amino acids.

This sequence joins TRBV19 and TRBJ1-3; no firm D call. This CDR3 is 16 amino acids long. The germline CDR1 and CDR2 sequences are LNHDA and SQIVND (reference sequence). The V gene lost 10 bases and the J gene lost 0 bases, with 19 bases spanning the gap. The CDR3 region has the DNA TGTGCCACCTCCCCCCCGACGCGGCGCTCTGGAAACACCATATATTTT. Translation: CATSPPTRRSGNTIYF.

The chain joins TRBV7-3 to TRBJ1-1, with 10 nucleotides matching TRBD1. Germline-derived CDR1 and CDR2 are SGHTA and FQGTGA. This CDR3 is 16 amino acids long. J gave up 4 bases and V 5 bases, and 10 bases lay outside the gene matches. The CDR3 bases are TGTGCCAGCAGCCCCGGGACAGGGGTTGGGGGCACTGAAGCTTTCTTT. Its protein is CASSPGTGVGGTEAFF.

The rearrangement joins TRBV3-1 (or the pseudogene TRBV3-2) to TRBJ2-7, with 9 bases fitting TRBD1. Germline values: CDR1 LGHDT, CDR2 YNNKEL (reference sequence). The CDR3 has 15 residues. V trimming: 4 bases; J trimming: 4 bases; junction bases outside the gene matches: 8. CDR3 region: CASSPGQGDWYEQYF. CDR3 in DNA: TGTGCCAGCAGCCCGGGACAGGGAGATTGGTACGAGCAGTACTTC.

The rearrangement links TRBV9 to TRBJ2-3; 9 nucleotides line up with TRBD1. Losses at the gene ends were 4 bases for V and 5 bases for J; bases not matched to a gene: 14. CDR3 length equals 17 residues. CDR1 is SGDLS, CDR2 YYNGEE, per germline. The CDR3 sequence: CASSLQGNRGRGDTQYF. In DNA, the CDR3 is TGTGCCAGCAGCCTTCAAGGAAACAGGGGGCGCGGAGATACGCAGTATTTT.

The chain recombines TRBV6-6 with TRBJ2-3; 7 nucleotides line up with TRBD1. Germline assignment: CDR1 MNHNY and CDR2 SVGAGI (reference sequence). The CDR3 loop spans 16 amino acids. The V segment lost 6 bases and the J segment 2 bases; nucleotides outside the gene matches: 11. The CDR3 region is CASRILRDSYTDTQYF. The CDR3 DNA follows: TGTGCCAGCAGAATACTCCGGGACAGTTACACAGATACGCAGTATTTT.

The chain has TRBV4-2 and TRBJ1-2; D unresolved. V was trimmed by 0 bases and J by 4 bases, leaving 15 bases between them. The CDR3 runs 16 residues. Germline V lookup: CDR1 LGHNA, CDR2 YNFKEQ. CDR3 amino acids: CASSQDAGRDSYGYTF. In nucleotides, the CDR3 is TGTGCCAGCAGCCAAGATGCAGGTCGAGATTCCTATGGCTACACCTTC.

The J gene is TRBJ2-2, the V gene TRBV15; the D is unclear. The V end lost 1 base, the J end lost 6 bases, and 6 bases lay between the germline ends. This CDR3 is 13 amino acids long. The germline V gene encodes CDR1 LNHNV and CDR2 YYDKDF (reference sequence). CDR3: CATSRASPGELFF. DNA for the CDR3: TGTGCCACCAGCAGAGCGAGCCCCGGGGAGCTGTTTTTT.

J is TRBJ2-2 and V is TRBV7-6, with D perhaps matching TRBD1 (6 bases). The CDR3 has 14 amino acids. V shed 1 base and J shed 5 bases, with 8 bases lying between them. CDR1 and CDR2 (germline): SGHVS, FNYEAQ. The CDR3: CASSLGQETGELFF. CDR3 nucleotide sequence: TGTGCCAGCAGCTTAGGACAGGAGACCGGGGAGCTGTTTTTT.

V is TRBV5-1 and J is TRBJ1-1; the D is unclear. The CDR3 sequence is 14 residues long. Germline-derived CDR1 and CDR2 are SGHRS and YFSETQ. Trimming took off 1 base at V and 1 base at J, with 8 bases between the two ends. CDR3: CASSLLSGNTEAFF. In DNA, the CDR3 is TGCGCCAGCAGCTTGCTATCCGGGAACACTGAAGCTTTCTTT.

This chain uses TRBV27 with TRBJ2-7; 11 bases are a match to TRBD1. The CDR3 spans 14 residues. With V trimmed by 4 bases and J by 6 bases, 5 bases remained unmatched. Germline V gene sequence: CDR1 MNHEY, CDR2 SMNVEV (reference sequence). The CDR3 loop is CASSSGTGGFEQYF. The DNA for the CDR3 is TGTGCCAGCAGTTCCGGGACAGGGGGGTTCGAGCAGTACTTC.

About this clone itself: The junction departs from the called germline gene at one end, perhaps through a read error. The chain links TRBV28 to TRBJ1-2; D is perhaps TRBD1 (6 bases). Germline-derived CDR1 and CDR2 are MDHEN and SYDVKM. This CDR3 comprises 14 residues. The CDR3 coding sequence is TGTGCCAGCACTCGCCCAGGGGTAAACTGTGGCTACACCTTC. Amino acids: CASTRPGVNCGYTF.

The chain joins TRBV20-1 to TRBJ1-1; D perhaps matches TRBD1 (6 bases). The CDR3 has 11 residues. Per germline, CDR1 DFQATT and CDR2 SNEGSKA (reference sequence). V lost 3 bases, J lost 11 bases, and 13 bases lay in between. The CDR3 here is CSASRSGVAFF. As DNA, the CDR3 is TGCAGTGCTAGTAGGTCAGGGGTTGCTTTCTTT.